This T cell receptor beta chain was identified in a study of shared clonotypes between healthy human individuals. The data were produced by immunoSEQ multiplex PCR, yet TCRdb's version contains in-frame clones alone and is incomplete. The data hold some 2,000,000 clones, with about 95% observed a single time. CD45RO-negative CD8 cells positively selected for CCR7 made up the naive population, which excluded terminally differentiated effector memory CD45RA+ cells. Germline CDR1 is SGDLS and CDR2 is YYNGEE. V gave up 3 bases and J gave up 0 bases; unmatched junction bases: 9. The CDR3 extends over 18 amino acids.

This sequence was found in a man aged 18 to 29 in good health. Sequenced sample: naive CD8+ T cells sorted from blood. The chain is built from TRBV9 and TRBJ2-6; 7 bases align to TRBD1. Here the CDR3 reads CASSGGDRTPSGANVLTF. The CDR3, as DNA: TGTGCCAGCAGCGGAGGGGACAGAACCCCCTCTGGGGCCAACGTCCTGACTTTC.